These 2 T cell receptor beta chains share one sample of origin, sequenced in a study of cytomegalovirus exposure and HLA in healthy donors. The study ran its PCR with 60 Vbeta and 13 Jbeta primers. The repertoire was sequenced with immunoSEQ multiplex PCR; TCRdb's copy has only in-frame clones and lacks some. This sample has around 120,000 clones; roughly 69% occur once, and the top ten carry around 4%. Sample: PBMCs. Source of these receptors: a man under 40 in good health and CMV-seropositive.

The rearrangement links TRBV13 to TRBJ1-2; D might be TRBD1 (6 bases). V was clipped by 5 bases and J by 4 bases, with 17 bases between them. The CDR3 extends over 15 amino acids. Per the germline V gene, CDR1 is PRHDT and CDR2 is FYEKMQ (reference sequence). The CDR3 DNA reads TGTGCCAGCAGCCCCCTCGGGGAGGGGGTCTATGGCTACACCTTC. Residues: CASSPLGEGVYGYTF.

The V gene is TRBV19, the J gene TRBJ2-5, with D possibly being TRBD1 (6 bases). The J call could be wrong; TRBJ2-7 is a better fit for the DNA end. Germline V lookup: CDR1 LNHDA, CDR2 SQIVND (reference sequence). The CDR3 is made up of 14 amino acids. Here the CDR3 DNA reads TGTGCCAGTAGTTCGCCCGGGACATCGGACGAGCAGTACTTC. Translated, it gives CASSSPGTSDEQYF.